This TCR beta chain stems from a study of T cells in Graves' hyperthyroidism and ophthalmopathy. This clonotype has ten or more counts. TCR beta CDR3 sequences were amplified from RNA transcripts. The TCR CDR3 was amplified in a first-round RT-PCR using the HTBI primer set. MiXCR, applied by TCRdb to the multiplex PCR reads, yields one record per CDR3 protein. The table includes about 480,000 distinct CDR3 sequences, about an eighth detected once. This CDR3 region has 14 residues. V gave up 5 bases and J gave up 0 bases, with 10 bases separating them. CDR1 is MNHNS and CDR2 is SASEGT in the germline V gene.

The material sequenced was blood. This chain joins TRBV6-1 and TRBJ1-1; D remains ambiguous. This TCR came from a woman aged 18-35 years with Graves' hyperthyroidism. CDR3 DNA: TGTGCCAGCAGTTTGGCAGGCCTGAACACTGAAGCTTTCTTT. Protein product: CASSLAGLNTEAFF.